The 5 T cell receptor beta chains below were found in one sample sequenced in a study of Ad26.COV2.S vaccination and SARS-CoV-2 variants. Sequencing was performed with immunoSEQ multiplex PCR; in TCRdb, only in-frame clones are kept and a portion is missing. The sample yields approximately 410,000 clones, about 90% seen once. Treatment specified: 15 to 20 received Ad26.COV2.S at low or high dose, single or two shots; five or six received placebo; per-sample allocation not given. Sampling was performed 63 days after the first vaccine or placebo injection. The sample was peripheral blood, taken in a trial of Ad26.COV2.S vaccine versus placebo. The receptors here all came from a person between 18 and 65 years old who received the Ad26.COV2.S COVID-19 vaccine or a placebo.

This clone was detected only once. The V call is TRBV6-5, the J call TRBJ2-5; 8 bases line up with TRBD1. The V gene end was trimmed by 4 bases and the J gene end by 5 bases; junction bases not matched to a gene: 6. This CDR3 has 14 amino acids. Germline values: CDR1 MNHEY, CDR2 SVGAGI. For the CDR3, the DNA is TGTGCCAGCAGTTCAGGGGGCAGTGTGGAGACCCAGTACTTC. Its translation: CASSSGGSVETQYF.

DNA for the CDR3: TGTGCCAGCAGCCCCCGAGAACAACCCTACAATGAGCAGTTCTTC. It yields the protein CASSPREQPYNEQFF. V gene TRBV5-4 combines with J gene TRBJ2-1; D gene uncertain. Looked up from germline, CDR1 is SGHNT and CDR2 is YYREEE (reference sequence). V gave up 4 bases and J gave up 2 bases, with 13 bases separating them. This CDR3 is 15 amino acids long.

The CDR3 DNA reads as TGTGCCAGCAGTAGGGGCGACAATGAGCAGTTCTTC. Protein: CASSRGDNEQFF. This chain joins TRBV2 and TRBJ2-1, with D possibly TRBD1 on 5 matching bases. V was cut by 5 bases and J by 5 bases, with 7 bases left in between. CDR1 is SNHLY, CDR2 FYNNEI, per germline. There are 12 residues in the CDR3.

The V and J genes are TRBV11-3 and TRBJ2-5; weak D call: TRBD1 (6 bases). Looked up from germline, CDR1 is SGHNT and CDR2 is YENEEA. The CDR3 totals 13 residues. Trimming pared 5 bases from V and 6 bases from J, leaving 13 bases between. Here the CDR3 reads CASSQGLLKTQYF. In nucleotides, the CDR3 is TGTGCCAGCAGCCAGGGGTTGTTAAAGACCCAGTACTTC.

This rearrangement joins TRBV29-1 to TRBJ2-5, with D unresolved. Looked up from germline, CDR1 is SQVTM and CDR2 is ANQGSEA. Trimming pared 5 bases from V and 5 bases from J, leaving 6 bases between. The CDR3 is made up of 10 amino acids. The CDR3 DNA is TGCAGCGTTATTAGGGAGACCCAGTACTTC. Translation: CSVIRETQYF.